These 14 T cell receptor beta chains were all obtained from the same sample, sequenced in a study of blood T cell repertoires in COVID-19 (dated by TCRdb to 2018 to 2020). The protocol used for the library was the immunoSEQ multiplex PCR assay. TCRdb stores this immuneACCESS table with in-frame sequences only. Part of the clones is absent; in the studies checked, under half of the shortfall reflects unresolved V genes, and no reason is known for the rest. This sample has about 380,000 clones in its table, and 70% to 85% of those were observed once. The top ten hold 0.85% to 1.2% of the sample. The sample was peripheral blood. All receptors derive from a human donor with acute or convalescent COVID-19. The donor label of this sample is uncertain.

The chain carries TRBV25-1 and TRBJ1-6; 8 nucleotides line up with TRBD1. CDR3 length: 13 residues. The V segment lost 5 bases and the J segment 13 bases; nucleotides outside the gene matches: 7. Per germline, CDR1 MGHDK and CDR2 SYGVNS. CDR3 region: CASSIDRGSPLHF. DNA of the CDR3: TGTGCCAGCAGTATAGACAGGGGAAGCCCCCTCCACTTT.

In DNA, the CDR3 is TGTGCCAGTAGTTCGGGACTCCCGAGGGATCAGCCCCAGCATTTT. As protein: CASSSGLPRDQPQHF. The J gene is TRBJ1-5, the V gene TRBV19, with TRBD1 as a possible D gene (5 bases). This CDR3 is built from 15 residues. Trimming pared 5 bases from V and 5 bases from J, leaving 16 bases between. The V gene's germline CDR1 is LNHDA and CDR2 SQIVND (reference sequence).

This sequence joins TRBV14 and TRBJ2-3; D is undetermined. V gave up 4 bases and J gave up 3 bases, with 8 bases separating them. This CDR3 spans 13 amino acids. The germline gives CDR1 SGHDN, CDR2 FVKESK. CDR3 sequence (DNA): TGTGCCAGCAGCCCACGGTTAACAGATACGCAGTATTTT. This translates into CASSPRLTDTQYF.

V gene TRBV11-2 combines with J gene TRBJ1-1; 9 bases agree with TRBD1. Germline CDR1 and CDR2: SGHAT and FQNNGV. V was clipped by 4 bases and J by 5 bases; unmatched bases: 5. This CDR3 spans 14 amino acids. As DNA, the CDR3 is TGTGCCAGCAGCTCGGGACAGGGTGTAACTGAAGCTTTCTTT. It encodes CASSSGQGVTEAFF.

The CDR3 DNA is TGTGCCAGCCTAAAGCGGGCCACCTCTGGAAACACCATATATTTT. Translating gives CASLKRATSGNTIYF. J is TRBJ1-3 and V is TRBV6-5; D ambiguous. Germline CDR1 reads MNHEY; CDR2 reads SVGAGI. Between the trimmed V and J ends, which lost 8 bases and 0 bases, there was a span of 14 bases. The length of the CDR3 is 15 residues.

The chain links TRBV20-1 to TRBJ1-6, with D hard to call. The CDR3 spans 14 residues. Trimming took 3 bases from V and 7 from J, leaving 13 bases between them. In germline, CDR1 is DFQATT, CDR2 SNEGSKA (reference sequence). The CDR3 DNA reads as TGCAGTGCTAGTGAATCAGGCCCAAATTCACCCCTCCACTTT. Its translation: CSASESGPNSPLHF.

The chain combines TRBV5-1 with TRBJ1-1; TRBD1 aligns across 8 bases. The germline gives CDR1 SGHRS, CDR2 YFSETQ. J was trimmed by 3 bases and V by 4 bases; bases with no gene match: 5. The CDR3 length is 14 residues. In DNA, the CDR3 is TGCGCCAGCAGCAGGCAGGGGGCGGACACTGAAGCTTTCTTT. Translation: CASSRQGADTEAFF.

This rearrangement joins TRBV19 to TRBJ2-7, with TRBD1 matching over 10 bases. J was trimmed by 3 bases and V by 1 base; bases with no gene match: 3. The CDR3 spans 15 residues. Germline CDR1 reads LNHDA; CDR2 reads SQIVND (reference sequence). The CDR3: CASSIVGTGDYEQYF. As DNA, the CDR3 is TGTGCCAGTAGTATAGTAGGGACAGGGGACTACGAGCAGTACTTC.

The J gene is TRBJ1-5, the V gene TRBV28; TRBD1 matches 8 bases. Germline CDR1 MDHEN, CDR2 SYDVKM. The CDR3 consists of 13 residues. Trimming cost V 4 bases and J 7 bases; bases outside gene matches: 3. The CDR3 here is CASSWTGYQPQHF. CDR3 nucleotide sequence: TGTGCCAGCAGTTGGACAGGGTACCAGCCCCAGCATTTT.

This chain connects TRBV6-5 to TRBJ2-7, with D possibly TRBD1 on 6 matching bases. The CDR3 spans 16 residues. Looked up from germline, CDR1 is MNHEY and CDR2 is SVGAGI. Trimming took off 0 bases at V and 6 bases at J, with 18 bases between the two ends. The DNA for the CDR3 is TGTGCCAGCAGTTACTCGAGGGCAGGGGTAGGGGGCGAGCAGTACTTC. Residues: CASSYSRAGVGGEQYF.

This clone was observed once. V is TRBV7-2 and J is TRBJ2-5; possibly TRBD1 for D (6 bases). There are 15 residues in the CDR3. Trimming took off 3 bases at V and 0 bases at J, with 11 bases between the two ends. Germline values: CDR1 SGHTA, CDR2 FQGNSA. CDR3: CASSLRGWYQETQYF. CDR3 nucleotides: TGTGCCAGCAGCTTGAGGGGGTGGTACCAAGAGACCCAGTACTTC.

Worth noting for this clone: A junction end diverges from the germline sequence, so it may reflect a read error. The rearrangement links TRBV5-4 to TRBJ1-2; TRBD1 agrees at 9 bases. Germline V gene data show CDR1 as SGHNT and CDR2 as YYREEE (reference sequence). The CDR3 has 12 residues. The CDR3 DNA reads TGTGCCAGCAGCTTGGGGACAGGGGCGAACCACTTC. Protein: CASSLGTGANHF.

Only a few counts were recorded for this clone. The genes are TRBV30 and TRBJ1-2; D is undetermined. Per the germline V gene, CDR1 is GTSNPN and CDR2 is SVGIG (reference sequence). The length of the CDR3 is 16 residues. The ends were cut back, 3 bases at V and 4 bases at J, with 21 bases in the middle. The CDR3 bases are TGTGCCTGGAGGTCGGCAGGTAGCGCGGGTGTCTATGGCTACACCTTC. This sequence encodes CAWRSAGSAGVYGYTF.

CDR3 DNA sequence: TGTGCCAGCAGCTTAGGAGTTCTAGATACGCAGTATTTT. It yields the protein CASSLGVLDTQYF. The J gene is TRBJ2-3, the V gene TRBV7-9; D remains ambiguous. The germline V gene encodes CDR1 SEHNR and CDR2 FQNEAQ (reference sequence). There are 13 residues in the CDR3. Trimming took 1 base from V and 5 from J, leaving 7 bases between them.